This TCR beta chain was captured by sequencing in a study of T cells in Graves' hyperthyroidism and ophthalmopathy. The study's findings and limits: Blood samples included most of the expanded thyroid clonotypes exceeding 0.001. From stable hyperthyroidism, ophthalmopathy was separated by a 13 V-J model.

This clonotype was detected only a few times. Its target is unknown. It was uncontrolled infection, other autoimmune disease, pregnancy or lactation that excluded patients. TCR beta CDR3 regions were amplified from RNA. The study used the HTBI primer set for a first-round RT-PCR of the TCR CDR3. TCRdb recomputed calls from the multiplex PCR reads with MiXCR, one row per CDR3 protein. Here the sample spans under 250,000 distinct CDR3 sequences, approximately 23% being singletons. After removal of 6 bases from V and 4 bases from J, the junction contained 21 bases not matched to a gene. Germline-derived CDR1 and CDR2 are ENHRY and SYGVKD. The CDR3 is made up of 18 amino acids.

The receptor's source is a woman aged 40 to 49 with Graves' ophthalmopathy. The rearrangement joins TRBV10-3 to TRBJ2-7; 7 bases agree with TRBD1. Sequenced material: blood. CDR3 bases: TGTGCCATCAGAGGGACAGTTTCCCCGGGTAGCAACATTTACGAGCAGTACTTC. Translated, it gives CAIRGTVSPGSNIYEQYF.